This is a list of T cell receptor beta chains from one sample in a study of blood T cell repertoires in COVID-19. The repertoire was sequenced with immunoSEQ multiplex PCR; TCRdb's copy has only in-frame clones and lacks some. Here the sample spans roughly 200,000 clones, roughly 80% being singletons. Sample: peripheral blood. The receptors here all came from a woman in her 40s with COVID-19, enrolled during active disease. CDR3s include the opening cysteine and the closing phenylalanine or tryptophan. A D gene is named only where the DNA matches it firmly. Not all rows give a size; the values are once, few, many and, for expanded clones, a class.

14,TRBJ1-3,NA,NA,TRBV7-8,TGTGCCAGCAGCTGGGCGTCGAGTGGAAACACCATATATTTT,CASSWASSGNTIYF
14,TRBJ1-2,NA,NA,TRBV7-2,TGTGCCAGCAGCGCCCACAGGGAGGGCTATGGCTACACCTTC,CASSAHREGYGYTF
13,TRBJ2-5,NA,NA,TRBV19,TGTGCCAGTAGTAGCGACGACATAGAGACCCAGTACTTC,CASSSDDIETQYF
16,TRBJ2-7,TRBD1,NA,TRBV18,TGTGCCAGCTCATCCTCGGTCGGACAGGGTGGGTACGAGCAGTACTTC,CASSSSVGQGGYEQYF
15,TRBJ1-5,TRBD1,NA,TRBV27,TGTGCCAGCTCGCTGACAGGGGTTAGCAATCAGCCCCAGCATTTT,CASSLTGVSNQPQHF
16,TRBJ2-3,TRBD2,NA,TRBV13,TGTGCCAGCAGCTCGAGTACTAGCGGGGGAGGGGATACGCAGTATTTT,CASSSSTSGGGDTQYF
17,TRBJ1-1,NA,NA,TRBV27,TGTGCCAGCAGTTCCGGGGTGGGGGGTCCTATGAACACTGAAGCTTTCTTT,CASSSGVGGPMNTEAFF
15,TRBJ1-4,NA,NA,TRBV5-5,TGTGCCAGCACCTTGACCGGGACTGTGGATGAAAAACTGTTTTTT,CASTLTGTVDEKLFF
14,TRBJ2-7,NA,few,TRBV19,TGTGCCAGTAGTATTATGGACAAACCCTACGAGCAGTACTTC,CASSIMDKPYEQYF
13,TRBJ1-2,NA,NA,TRBV28,TGTGCCAGCAGTTCATCCGGAGGATATGGCTACACCTTC,CASSSSGGYGYTF
14,TRBJ1-2,NA,NA,TRBV18,TGTGCCAGCTCACCGCGACAGAGATACTATGGCTACACCTTC,CASSPRQRYYGYTF
14,TRBJ2-2,NA,NA,TRBV7-3,TGTGCCAGCTCGGTGGGGGCTGGCACCGGGGAGCTGTTTTTT,CASSVGAGTGELFF
13,TRBJ1-2,NA,NA,TRBV6-4,TGTGCCAGCAGCGAAGAGGGATACGTTGGCTACACCTTC,CASSEEGYVGYTF
17,TRBJ2-3,TRBD2,NA,TRBV24-1,TGTGCCACCGCTAGCGGGGGGAACCGCGGTGGGGGAGATACGCAGTATTTT,CATASGGNRGGGDTQYF
14,TRBJ1-1,NA,NA,TRBV6-6,TGTGCCAGCAGGTGGGAGGGGATGAACACTGAAGCTTTCTTT,CASRWEGMNTEAFF
15,TRBJ2-5,TRBD2,NA,TRBV9,TGTGCCAGCAGCGTAGCGGCGGGGGTGCAAGAGACCCAGTACTTC,CASSVAAGVQETQYF
15,TRBJ2-4,NA,NA,TRBV2,TGTGCCAGCAGCCCCCCCGGACAGCTAAAAAACATTCAGTACTTC,CASSPPGQLKNIQYF
13,TRBJ1-2,NA,NA,TRBV11-2,TGTGCCAGCAGCTTAGGGGGGGGATCTGGCTACACCTTC,CASSLGGGSGYTF
13,TRBJ2-2,NA,NA,TRBV7-9,TGTGCCAGCAGCGAACTAGTTTCGGGGGAGCTGTTTTTT,CASSELVSGELFF
16,TRBJ2-3,NA,NA,TRBV1,TGCACCAGCAGCCAACCCCGTTCATGGTTCGCGGATACGCAGTATTTT,CTSSQPRSWFADTQYF
15,TRBJ1-1,NA,NA,TRBV6-4,TGTGCCAGCAGTGATGAAGGGGGAAAAGGAACTGAAGCTTTCTTT,CASSDEGGKGTEAFF
14,TRBJ1-1,NA,NA,TRBV28,TGTGCCAGCAGTTTAACGTCCCAGGGAGGTGAAGCTTTCTTT,CASSLTSQGGEAFF
14,TRBJ1-6,NA,NA,TRBV7-8,TGTGCCAGCAGCTTAGATGCAGGGCCCTCACCCCTCCACTTT,CASSLDAGPSPLHF
19,TRBJ2-4,TRBD2,NA,TRBV5-3,TGTGCCAGAGTCCCCCCGACTAGCGGGAGGGCCTTGACCAAAAACATTCAGTACTTC,CARVPPTSGRALTKNIQYF
14,TRBJ1-1,NA,NA,TRBV6-6,TGTGCCAGCACCCTAAGAGCAAGGAACACTGAAGCTTTCTTT,CASTLRARNTEAFF
16,TRBJ2-5,NA,NA,TRBV27,TGTGCCAGCAGTTCACAGACTAGTTGGGGACTCGAGACCCAGTACTTC,CASSSQTSWGLETQYF
14,TRBJ2-7,TRBD2,NA,TRBV7-9,TGTGCCAGCAGCTTCCCAGCGGGAGTCGACGAGCAGTACTTC,CASSFPAGVDEQYF
16,TRBJ1-5,TRBD1,NA,TRBV4-2,TGTGCCAGCAGCCAGGGGGACAGTGGAAGCAATCAGCCCCAGCATTTT,CASSQGDSGSNQPQHF
18,TRBJ1-6,TRBD1,NA,TRBV6-1,TGTGCCAGCAGTGGAAACCCCCCCGGGACAGGGAAAGTTTCACCCCTCCACTTT,CASSGNPPGTGKVSPLHF
14,TRBJ1-1,NA,NA,TRBV6-1,TGTGCCAGCAGTGAACCAGGTTTGAACACTGAAGCTTTCTTT,CASSEPGLNTEAFF
17,TRBJ2-1,TRBD2,NA,TRBV9,TGTGCCAGCAGCGCTCCGACTAGCGGGGAATTCTACAATGAGCAGTTCTTC,CASSAPTSGEFYNEQFF
14,TRBJ2-5,NA,few,TRBV6-5,TGTGCCAGCAGTTACTCGGGCGTGTCGGAGACCCAGTACTTC,CASSYSGVSETQYF
14,TRBJ2-1,NA,NA,TRBV27,TGTGCCAGTTGTCTGAGAAGGGGGGGTGGTGAGCAGTTCTTC,CASCLRRGGGEQFF
13,TRBJ2-3,NA,NA,TRBV7-9,TGTGCCAGCAGCCCTCGGGGTCCGGATACGCAGTATTTT,CASSPRGPDTQYF
15,TRBJ2-7,NA,NA,TRBV6-9,TGTGCCAGCAGCTATTTCGGACAGACTACCTACGAGCAGTACTTC,CASSYFGQTTYEQYF
16,TRBJ2-1,NA,NA,TRBV10-1,TGCGCCAGCAGTGAGTCGGGCGGGGCGGCGAACAATGAGCAGTTCTTC,CASSESGGAANNEQFF
15,TRBJ2-7,NA,NA,TRBV5-5,TGTGCCAGCAGCACCGGACGGACATTTTCCTACGAGCAGTACTTC,CASSTGRTFSYEQYF
13,TRBJ1-2,NA,NA,TRBV7-9,TGTGCCAGCAGGATGGGCTCTAACTATGGCTACACCTTC,CASRMGSNYGYTF
16,TRBJ2-1,TRBD2,NA,TRBV5-1,TGCGCCAGCAGCCCGATAACGGGACTAGCAGGCAATGAGCAGTTCTTC,CASSPITGLAGNEQFF
16,TRBJ2-7,TRBD1,few,TRBV3-1/TRBV3-2,TGTGCCAGCAGCCAAGGAATGGGGACAGGGGTTGACGAGCAGTACTTC,CASSQGMGTGVDEQYF
15,TRBJ1-6,TRBD1,NA,TRBV27,TGTGCCAGCAGTTTCGGGACAGGGCCAGGGGCACCCCTCCACTTT,CASSFGTGPGAPLHF
15,TRBJ1-1,TRBD1,NA,TRBV4-3,TGCGCCAGCAGCCAAGACGGACAGGTAGCCACTGAAGCTTTCTTT,CASSQDGQVATEAFF
15,TRBJ2-2,TRBD2,NA,TRBV29-1,TGCAGCGCAAACGGACTAGCGGGGTTCGCCGGGGAGCTGTTTTTT,CSANGLAGFAGELFF